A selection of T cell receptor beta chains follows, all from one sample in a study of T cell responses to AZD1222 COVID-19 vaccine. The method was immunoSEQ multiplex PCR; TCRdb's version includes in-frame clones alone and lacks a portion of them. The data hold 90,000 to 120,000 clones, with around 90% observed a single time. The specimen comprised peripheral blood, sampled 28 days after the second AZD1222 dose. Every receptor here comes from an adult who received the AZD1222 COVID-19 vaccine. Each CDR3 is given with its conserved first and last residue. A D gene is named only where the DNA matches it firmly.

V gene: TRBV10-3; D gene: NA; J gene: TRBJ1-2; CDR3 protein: CAISEGGVSYGYTF; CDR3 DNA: TGTGCCATCAGTGAGGGAGGGGTGAGCTATGGCTACACCTTC
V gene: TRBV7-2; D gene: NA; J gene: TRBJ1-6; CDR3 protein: CASSSQGGNSPLHF; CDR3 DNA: TGTGCCAGCAGCAGTCAGGGTGGCAATTCACCCCTCCACTTT
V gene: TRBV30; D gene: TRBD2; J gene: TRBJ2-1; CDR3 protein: CAWAQLAGGPNEQFF; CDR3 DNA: TGTGCCTGGGCCCAACTAGCGGGAGGGCCTAATGAGCAGTTCTTC
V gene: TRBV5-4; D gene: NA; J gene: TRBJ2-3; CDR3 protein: CASSLVRDASTDTQYF; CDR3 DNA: TGTGCCAGCAGCTTGGTGAGGGACGCTAGCACAGATACGCAGTATTTT
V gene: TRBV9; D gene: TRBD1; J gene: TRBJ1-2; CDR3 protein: CASSVDRGDGYTF; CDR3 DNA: TGTGCCAGCAGCGTGGACAGGGGGGATGGCTACACCTTC
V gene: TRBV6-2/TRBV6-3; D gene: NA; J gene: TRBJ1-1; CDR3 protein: CASSFSDATEAFF; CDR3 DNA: TGTGCCAGCAGTTTCTCCGATGCCACTGAAGCTTTCTTT
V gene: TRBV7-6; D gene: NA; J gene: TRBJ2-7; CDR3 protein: CASSLALDGPYEQYF; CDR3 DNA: TGTGCCAGCAGCTTAGCTCTCGACGGACCCTACGAGCAGTACTTC
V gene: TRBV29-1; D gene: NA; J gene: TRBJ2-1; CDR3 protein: CSVEYGSGYNEQFF; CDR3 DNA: TGCAGCGTTGAATACGGTTCGGGGTACAATGAGCAGTTCTTC
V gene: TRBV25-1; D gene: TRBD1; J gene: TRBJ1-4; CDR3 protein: CASSGDRGVTNEKLFF; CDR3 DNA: TGTGCCAGCAGTGGGGACAGGGGGGTCACTAATGAAAAACTGTTTTTT
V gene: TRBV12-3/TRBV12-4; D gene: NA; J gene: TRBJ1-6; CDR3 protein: CASSFSSSPLHF; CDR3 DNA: TGTGCCAGCAGTTTCTCCTCTTCACCCCTCCACTTT
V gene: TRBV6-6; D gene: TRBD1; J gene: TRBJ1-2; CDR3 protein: CASSPHVPGQGYYGYTF; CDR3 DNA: TGTGCCAGCAGTCCCCATGTCCCGGGACAGGGATACTATGGCTACACCTTC